This T cell receptor (beta chain) appears in the sequencing data of a study of T cells in Graves' hyperthyroidism and ophthalmopathy. About the study: Peripheral blood was taken when the disease was first diagnosed, before any treatment began.

For the diagnoses, clinical symptoms, serum thyroxine and TRAb, thyroid ultrasound and orbital computed tomography were used. In germline, CDR1 is DFQATT, CDR2 SNEGSKA (reference sequence). The V segment lost 6 bases and the J segment 3 bases; nucleotides outside the gene matches: 8. The CDR3 extends over 13 amino acids. Study-wide results and caveats: Researchers found most expanded thyroid clonotypes above 0.001 in blood as well.

This clonotype was counted ten times or more. The antigen is undetermined. TCR beta CDR3 regions were amplified from RNA transcripts. When the TCR CDR3 underwent first-round RT-PCR, the HTBI primer set was used. TCRdb re-called the multiplex PCR reads through MiXCR, storing one row per CDR3 protein. Here the sample spans a few hundred thousand distinct CDR3 sequences, 15% to 19% being singletons. What was sequenced was blood. This sequence originates from a young woman with Graves' hyperthyroidism. The chain couples TRBV20-1 to TRBJ2-7, with 7 bases identical to TRBD1. The CDR3: CSAWGQLVYEQYF. The CDR3 DNA reads as TGCAGTGCATGGGGACAGCTAGTCTACGAGCAGTACTTC.